The 17 T cell receptor beta chains reported below all come from one sample, sequenced in a study of cytomegalovirus exposure and HLA in healthy donors. Primers for the PCR totalled 60 Vbeta and 13 Jbeta. Assay used: immunoSEQ multiplex PCR; TCRdb lists only in-frame clones, some missing. The sample lists under 250,000 clones, about 80% occurring once. The sample comprised PBMCs. The receptors were sampled from a man aged 35 to 55 in good health and CMV-seropositive.

This chain joins TRBV27 and TRBJ1-5; D call uncertain. CDR1 and CDR2 (germline): MNHEY, SMNVEV (reference sequence). V dropped 2 bases and J dropped 0 bases, with 8 bases sitting between them. The CDR3 has 15 residues. CDR3 sequence (DNA): TGTGCCAGCAGTTTAGTCGGGAATAGCAATCAGCCCCAGCATTTT. Translation gives CASSLVGNSNQPQHF.

This chain uses TRBV25-1 with TRBJ2-5; 12 bases match TRBD1. V gave up 4 bases and J gave up 7 bases; unmatched junction bases: 4. There are 14 residues in the CDR3. Germline V gene lookup returns CDR1 MGHDK and CDR2 SYGVNS. The CDR3 protein is CASSVGTGGRTQYF. The CDR3, as DNA: TGTGCCAGCAGTGTGGGGACAGGGGGCCGGACCCAGTACTTC. Using reference TRBV25-1 and TRBJ2-5 for the parts outside the CDR3, the full variable domain is EADIYQTPRYLVIGTGKKITLECSQTMGHDKMYWYQQDPGMELHLIHYSYGVNSTEKGDLSSESTVSRIRTEHFPLTLESARPSHTSQYLCASSVGTGGRTQYFGPGTRLLVL.

This clone was counted only a few times. The J gene is TRBJ2-2, the V gene TRBV5-1; 9 bases are a match to TRBD1. This CDR3 has 15 residues. Trimming took 0 bases from V and 7 from J; bases not matched to a gene: 4. Germline-derived CDR1 and CDR2 are SGHRS and YFSETQ. CDR3 nucleotide sequence: TGCGCCAGCAGCTTGGAGGGACAGGGAGTCGGGGAGCTGTTTTTT. It is translated as CASSLEGQGVGELFF.

The V gene is TRBV11-2, the J gene TRBJ2-7, with D uncertain. The CDR3 runs to 14 residues. V gave up 0 bases and J gave up 7 bases, with 13 bases separating them. Germline assignment: CDR1 SGHAT and CDR2 FQNNGV. The CDR3 bases are TGTGCCAGCAGCTTAGATGGGCTCCCGCAGGAGCAGTACTTC. Translating gives CASSLDGLPQEQYF.

This chain links TRBV28 with TRBJ2-7; D perhaps matches TRBD2 (6 bases). The CDR3 spans 13 residues. V shed 5 bases and J shed 5 bases, with 13 bases lying between them. Germline CDR1 reads MDHEN; CDR2 reads SYDVKM. The CDR3 region has the DNA TGTGCCAGCAGTCCAACTAGCAGACACGAGCAGTACGTC. Amino acids: CASSPTSRHEQYV.

Written as DNA, the CDR3 is TGTGCCAGCCCAAACGGACTAGCGGGAATCGAGCAGTACTTC. It translates to CASPNGLAGIEQYF. The chain combines TRBV5-4 with TRBJ2-7; TRBD2 matches 12 bases. Germline V gene sequence: CDR1 SGHNT, CDR2 YYREEE (reference sequence). This CDR3 has 14 residues. The trim removed 7 bases at V and 6 bases at J, leaving 8 bases unmatched.

The chain recombines TRBV7-9 with TRBJ2-1, with a tentative D call TRBD2 (6 bases). Germline loops: CDR1 SEHNR, CDR2 FQNEAQ (reference sequence). The CDR3 consists of 13 residues. Trimming pared 3 bases from V and 9 bases from J, leaving 12 bases between. CDR3 nucleotide sequence: TGTGCCAGCAGCTTTGGAGGGGCCGGTGAGCAGTTCTTC. This translates into CASSFGGAGEQFF.

The V and J genes are TRBV29-1 and TRBJ2-7; TRBD1 matches 9 bases. The ends lost 6 bases at V and 5 bases at J; junction bases unmatched: 5. The CDR3 contains 12 residues. Per germline, CDR1 SQVTM and CDR2 ANQGSEA. The CDR3 region has the DNA TGCAGCGTGGCGGGACAGGGTAACGAGCAGTACGTC. Residues: CSVAGQGNEQYV.

The chain links TRBV2 to TRBJ1-2, with D perhaps TRBD1 (5 bases). Trimming cost V 3 bases and J 7 bases, with 15 bases left between them. Germline CDR1 SNHLY, CDR2 FYNNEI. The length of the CDR3 is 14 residues. CDR3 sequence reads: CASSDSRAYSGYTF. CDR3 nucleotide sequence: TGTGCCAGCAGTGACTCCAGGGCTTATAGTGGCTACACCTTC. The full variable domain, with the rest looked up from reference TRBV2 and TRBJ1-2, is EPEVTQTPSHQVTQMGQEVILRCVPISNHLYFYWYRQILGQKVEFLVSFYNNEISEKSEIFDDQFSVERPDGSNFTLKIRSTKLEDSAMYFCASSDSRAYSGYTFGSGTRLTVV.

The chain carries TRBV6-1 and TRBJ2-3; 11 nucleotides agree with TRBD2. The V and J ends lost 1 base and 7 bases, in that order; junction bases with no gene match: 7. The CDR3 totals 16 residues. From germline, CDR1 is MNHNS and CDR2 SASEGT. The CDR3 is CASSEGVAGGTYTQYF. The DNA for the CDR3 is TGTGCCAGCAGTGAAGGGGTAGCGGGAGGGACTTATACGCAGTATTTT.

The chain combines TRBV11-3 with TRBJ2-1; possible D gene TRBD2, 5 bases. CDR3 length: 11 amino acids. Trimming took 5 bases from V and 9 from J, leaving 8 bases between them. Germline V gives CDR1 SGHNT, CDR2 YENEEA. This CDR3 reads CASSNEGEQFF. The DNA for the CDR3 is TGTGCCAGCAGCAATGAGGGTGAGCAGTTCTTC.

CDR3 sequence: CASSYSLQGGNQPQHF. The CDR3 DNA reads as TGTGCCAGCAGTTACTCGCTACAGGGGGGCAATCAGCCCCAGCATTTT. The chain carries TRBV6-5 and TRBJ1-5, with 8 bases aligning to TRBD1. Germline V gene lookup returns CDR1 MNHEY and CDR2 SVGAGI. The CDR3 covers 16 residues. V was pared by 0 bases and J by 2 bases, with 3 bases of the junction left unmatched.

This sequence joins TRBV4-1 and TRBJ2-6; D unclear. There are 16 residues in the CDR3. Looked up from germline, CDR1 is MGHRA and CDR2 is YSYEKL. The V gene lost 0 bases and the J gene lost 1 base, with 7 bases spanning the gap. The CDR3 region has the DNA TGCGCCAGCAGCCAAGACGTCTATTCTGGGGCCAACGTCCTGACTTTC. Amino acids: CASSQDVYSGANVLTF.

This chain links TRBV2 with TRBJ1-2; D possibly corresponds to TRBD1 (5 bases). This CDR3 contains 13 residues. From germline, CDR1 is SNHLY and CDR2 FYNNEI. Trimming took 4 bases from V and 7 from J, leaving 13 bases between them. The CDR3 sequence: CASSGRGPAGYTF. The CDR3 DNA sequence: TGTGCCAGCAGTGGAAGGGGTCCCGCTGGCTACACCTTC.

This chain uses TRBV7-9 with TRBJ2-1; tentative D call: TRBD1 (6 bases). Germline CDR1 reads SEHNR; CDR2 reads FQNEAQ (reference sequence). The CDR3 is 13 residues long. The germline V and J ends were trimmed by 2 bases and 4 bases, with 6 bases remaining between them. Here the CDR3 reads CASSLQGYNEQFF. The CDR3 DNA sequence: TGTGCCAGCAGCTTACAGGGGTACAATGAGCAGTTCTTC.

The chain employs TRBV6-1 and TRBJ1-5; D unclear. This CDR3 contains 15 residues. Trimming took 3 bases from V and 5 from J, leaving 14 bases between them. Per germline, CDR1 MNHNS and CDR2 SASEGT. CDR3 DNA sequence: TGTGCCAGCAGTGACCGGGGAGCGAGGCATCAGCCCCAGCATTTT. It specifies CASSDRGARHQPQHF.

V usage is TRBV5-6 and J usage is TRBJ1-1; D gene ambiguous. Trimming removed 5 bases at V and 5 bases at J, with 16 bases between. Germline loops: CDR1 SGHDT, CDR2 YYEEEE. The CDR3 totals 14 residues. The CDR3 spells CASSLFNRGTEAFF. CDR3 sequence (DNA): TGTGCCAGCAGTCTTTTCAATCGGGGAACTGAAGCTTTCTTT.